This T cell receptor beta chain was captured in a study of blood T cell repertoires in COVID-19 (dated by TCRdb to the early 2020s). With regard to the full study: The collaborator samples originated in the United States, Italy and Spain and spanned the acute and convalescent phases of COVID-19. The prospective study material was composed of cDNA or gDNA derived from T cells, B-cell-depleted T cells, or PBMCs. Where available, HLA class I and class II types were obtained from metadata supplied by the sample provider rather than from assay-based typing. The samples were drawn from two sources: the first 160 participants of the ongoing ImmuneRACE study, and 1,200 or so subjects contributed by 6 global collaborators. The repertoires were released in a freely available public database meant as a resource for research on the immune response to SARS-CoV-2. The dataset comprised deeply sampled blood TCRbeta repertoires from subjects exposed to, actively infected with, or recovered from COVID-19. A de-identified subject ID, COVID-19 status, age in years and sex were almost always included in the sample metadata. Results and caveats for the whole study, not just this receptor: The quantity of clinical and demographic metadata differed by source and by participant and was supplied without curation.

One collaborating source in Seattle enrolled patients while the patients were actively infected and followed the patients over time throughout the course of disease. The collaborating institutions used their own protocols to collect whole blood in K2EDTA tubes. Collaborator samples were shipped for TCRbeta analysis as frozen whole blood, isolated PBMCs, or DNA extracted from either sample type. The immunoSEQ Assay, a bias-controlled multiplex PCR, was used to amplify TCRbeta CDR3 regions from genomic DNA. In the source study's methods: Nucleated cell counts per sample were estimated from amplification of reference gene primers within the assay. To quantify the absolute abundance of each unique TCRbeta CDR3 rearrangement, sequence reads were collapsed and filtered. For each sample, productive Simpson clonality was calculated as the square root of Simpson's diversity index over productive rearrangements. In its TCRdb copy, this immuneACCESS table keeps in-frame sequences only and misses some clones. Where compared with another copy, unresolved V genes explain less than half of these, and the others have no known cause. V and J calls and clone size are copied from that table; D and trimming were computed from the DNA. The sample table lists a few hundred thousand clones, approximately 88% of them with a count of one. The top ten clones comprise 1.5% to 2% of the sample.

The CDR3, cysteine through phenylalanine, is 16 amino acids long. Only the CDR3 DNA stays, 48 bases, in frame from base 1. Looking up the germline V gene yields CDR1 SGHDN and CDR2 FVKESK. V loses 4 bases of germline sequence and J loses 5 bases, and the interval between the two ends is 20 bases. As to this clone: Which antigen it targets is not known. Per-base qualities were not stored, and no clone one base away is much larger.

Material: peripheral blood. This receptor was identified in a woman between 25 and 40 years old with COVID-19, enrolled during active disease. The chain was built from TRBV14 and TRBJ1-1; the D gene remains uncertain. Here the CDR3 is given as CASSPRGRMPTTEAFF. Read as DNA, the sequence is TGTGCCAGCAGCCCGCGCGGAAGGATGCCGACGACTGAAGCTTTCTTT.